These T cell receptor beta chains were read from a single sample in a study of blood T cell repertoires in COVID-19. Profiling relied on immunoSEQ multiplex PCR, and the TCRdb table lists in-frame clones only, not all of them. The sample consists of around 80,000 clones, approximately 84% of them appearing once. Material for sequencing was peripheral blood. All receptors derive from a man aged 50 to 59 with COVID-19, enrolled during active disease. The CDR3 runs from the conserved cysteine through the conserved F or W. Fields, in order: clone size, V gene, D gene, J gene, CDR3 protein, CDR3 DNA. The D gene is left open where the match is weak. Size tells how often a clone was seen (once, few, many) or the class of an expanded clone, and some rows leave it out.

>-|TRBV5-6|TRBD1|TRBJ1-2
CASSLAGTGYYGYTF
TGTGCCAGCAGCTTGGCCGGGACAGGGTACTATGGCTACACCTTC
>-|TRBV18|TRBD1|TRBJ1-1
CASSPMTGESEAFF
TGTGCCAGCTCACCGATGACAGGGGAGAGTGAAGCTTTCTTT
>-|TRBV30|-|TRBJ2-7
CAWSVQGYEQYF
TGTGCCTGGAGTGTACAGGGTTACGAGCAGTACTTC
>-|TRBV7-2|-|TRBJ1-5
CASSFDLSQPQHF
TGTGCCAGCAGCTTCGACTTGAGTCAGCCCCAGCATTTT
>-|TRBV29-1|-|TRBJ1-4
CSVEEGREKLFF
TGCAGCGTTGAAGAGGGCCGGGAAAAACTGTTTTTT
>-|TRBV6-5|-|TRBJ1-5
CASSYRDKYQPQHF
TGTGCCAGCAGTTACCGGGACAAATATCAGCCCCAGCATTTT
>-|TRBV4-1|TRBD2|TRBJ2-3
CASSQAGRADTQYF
TGCGCCAGCAGCCAAGCCGGGAGGGCAGATACGCAGTATTTT
>-|TRBV6-2/TRBV6-3|TRBD1|TRBJ1-2
CASSSPRGQGPSNYGYTF
TGTGCCAGCAGTTCCCCCCGGGGACAGGGTCCTTCAAACTATGGCTACACCTTC
>-|TRBV30|-|TRBJ1-6
CAWSTGDNSPLHF
TGTGCCTGGAGTACGGGGGACAATTCACCCCTCCACTTT
>-|TRBV9|-|TRBJ2-2
CASSRRRGIGTGELFF
TGTGCCAGCAGTCGTCGTCGGGGGATAGGGACCGGGGAGCTGTTTTTT
>-|TRBV27|-|TRBJ2-5
CASKSGTLQETQYF
TGTGCCAGCAAATCCGGGACACTACAAGAGACCCAGTACTTC
>many|TRBV7-8|TRBD1|TRBJ1-5
CASSEQGASQPQHF
TGTGCCAGCAGCGAACAGGGGGCGAGCCAGCCCCAGCATTTT
>-|TRBV27|-|TRBJ2-7
CASSPTNGGSYEQYF
TGTGCCAGCAGCCCAACGAACGGGGGATCGTACGAGCAGTACTTC
>-|TRBV29-1|TRBD1|TRBJ1-2
CSVGDSYYGYTF
TGCAGCGTTGGGGACAGCTACTATGGCTACACCTTC
>-|TRBV11-2|-|TRBJ2-2
CASSLRGTGELFF
TGTGCCAGCAGCTTACGAGGCACCGGGGAGCTGTTTTTT
>-|TRBV20-1|TRBD1|TRBJ1-6
CSASPLQGADSPLHF
TGCAGTGCTAGTCCCCTCCAGGGGGCTGATTCACCCCTCCACTTT
>-|TRBV28|-|TRBJ2-7
CASSLGDSNYEQYF
TGTGCCAGCAGTTTAGGTGACAGTAACTACGAGCAGTACTTC
>-|TRBV30|-|TRBJ2-4
CAYSGKNIQYF
TGTGCCTACAGTGGCAAAAACATTCAGTACTTC
>few|TRBV29-1|-|TRBJ1-2
CSVTADGYTF
TGCAGCGTTACGGCGGATGGCTACACCTTC
>-|TRBV7-2|TRBD2|TRBJ2-2
CASSPSRREGRTGELFF
TGTGCCAGCAGCCCTAGTAGGCGGGAGGGCCGCACCGGGGAGCTGTTTTTT
>-|TRBV5-4|TRBD2|TRBJ2-2
CASSQLAGENTGELFF
TGTGCCAGCAGCCAACTAGCGGGAGAGAACACCGGGGAGCTGTTTTTT
>-|TRBV5-4|TRBD1|TRBJ2-7
CASSISGQGTIEQYF
TGTGCCAGCAGCATATCAGGACAGGGGACTATCGAGCAGTACTTC
>-|TRBV5-1|-|TRBJ2-1
CASSLVEEQFF
TGCGCCAGCAGCTTGGTGGAGGAGCAGTTCTTC